The T cell receptor (beta chain) under discussion was sequenced for a study of CD8+CD57+ T cells in acquired aplastic anemia. Study outcomes and limitations: There were roughly 30 CD8+ CDR3 sequences that occurred in both patients and controls.

This clonotype was recorded a few times. Its antigen is not known. Patients who underwent sequencing had shown CD8+CD57+ cell expansion by flow cytometry. Acquired aplastic anemia of severe grade affected all patients. Blood samples were obtained from patients who had received no prior therapy. CDR3 length equals 12 residues. The germline V and J ends were trimmed by 3 bases and 3 bases, with 4 bases remaining between them. CDR1 SEHNR and CDR2 FQNEAQ come from the germline V gene (reference sequence). For CDR3 and TCR beta VDJ profiling, genomic DNA was the template used. From the reads, TCRdb called clonotypes with MiXCR, one entry per CDR3 protein. The repertoire consists of about 98,000 distinct CDR3 sequences, with around two thirds occurring once and the leading ten covering less than 75%.

Sequenced: sorted CD4+, CD8+, or CD8+CD57+ T cells (not recorded which) from PBMCs. The origin of this receptor is a human donor with aplastic anemia. The chain joins TRBV7-9 to TRBJ2-3; no definite D call. Here the CDR3 reads CASSFGTDTQYF. The CDR3, as DNA: TGTGCCAGCAGCTTTGGTACAGATACGCAGTATTTT.